This T cell receptor beta chain was recorded in a study of CD8 T cells in Susac syndrome. The authors reverse transcribed 0.5 to 1 ug RNA with random hexamers. TCRdb re-called the immunoSEQ multiplex PCR reads through MiXCR, storing one row per CDR3 protein. The sample consists of roughly 140,000 distinct CDR3 sequences, approximately 96% of them appearing once. Germline values: CDR1 SGDLS, CDR2 YYNGEE. The V and J ends lost 3 bases and 1 base respectively, with 10 bases between them. CDR3 length: 15 residues. The sequence was collected from a human donor with Susac syndrome. What was sequenced was CD4+ T cells from PBMCs. V usage is TRBV9 and J usage is TRBJ2-2; possible D gene TRBD2, 5 bases. In nucleotides, the CDR3 is TGTGCCAGCAGCGAATCTAGCTGGAACACCGGGGAGCTGTTTTTT. Protein product: CASSESSWNTGELFF.